This record concerns one T cell receptor (beta chain) sequence. The data belong to a study of identical twins. MiXCR was run by TCRdb on the 5' RACE reads, yielding one entry per CDR3 protein. The data show roughly 770,000 distinct CDR3 sequences, roughly 20% seen once. The sample also formed part of further work on T cells expressing NK-cell markers.

The sample taken for sequencing was PBMCs. The TCR comes from a woman aged 18-29 years in good health.

The CDR3 DNA reads as TGTGCCAGCAGCTTCTTAGGCCTGGGCGCGGACTCCTACGAGCAGTACTTC. Residues: CASSFLGLGADSYEQYF. This chain uses TRBV5-6 with TRBJ2-7; D is unresolved. V was clipped by 2 bases and J by 0 bases, with 18 bases between them. This CDR3 is 17 amino acids long. Germline-derived CDR1 and CDR2 are SGHDT and YYEEEE.